This TCR beta chain was profiled in a study of T-cell memory formation after mild COVID-19. Trimming pared 5 bases from V and 5 bases from J, leaving 15 bases between. The CDR3 has 14 amino acids. TCRdb itself ran the 5' RACE reads through MiXCR, one entry per CDR3 protein. The sample holds over 300,000 distinct CDR3 sequences; less than 25% are singletons and the top ten take around a fifth. In its sample, this clonotype was seen many times. The receptor's source is a man aged 18 to 30 who had mild COVID-19 (a few samples of this study predate the infection). Cell type and time point are not known. The source material was PBMCs or a T cell subset sorted from them (not recorded which). V is TRBV12-3 or TRBV12-4 and J is TRBJ1-1, with TRBD1 as a possible D gene (5 bases). CDR3 protein: CASSRDVGMTEAFF. CDR3 nucleotide sequence: TGTGCCAGCAGTCGGGACGTCGGGATGACTGAAGCTTTCTTT.